This T cell receptor (beta chain) was captured by sequencing in a study of T cell responses to AZD1222 COVID-19 vaccine. Profiled with immunoSEQ multiplex PCR; TCRdb holds only in-frame clones, not every one. The data hold over 95,000 clones, with 88% observed a single time. Trimming removed 4 bases from V and 7 bases from J; junction bases left unmatched: 17. Germline loops: CDR1 SGDLS, CDR2 YYNGEE. There are 18 residues in the CDR3. This sequence originates from an adult who received the AZD1222 COVID-19 vaccine. The sample consisted of peripheral blood, taken 28 days after the second AZD1222 dose. The V call is TRBV9, the J call TRBJ2-1; 10 nucleotides line up with TRBD2. CDR3 DNA: TGTGCCAGCAGCTCCATTCCAGACCTAGCGGGAGTAGGGAATGAGCAGTTCTTC. Translated: CASSSIPDLAGVGNEQFF.